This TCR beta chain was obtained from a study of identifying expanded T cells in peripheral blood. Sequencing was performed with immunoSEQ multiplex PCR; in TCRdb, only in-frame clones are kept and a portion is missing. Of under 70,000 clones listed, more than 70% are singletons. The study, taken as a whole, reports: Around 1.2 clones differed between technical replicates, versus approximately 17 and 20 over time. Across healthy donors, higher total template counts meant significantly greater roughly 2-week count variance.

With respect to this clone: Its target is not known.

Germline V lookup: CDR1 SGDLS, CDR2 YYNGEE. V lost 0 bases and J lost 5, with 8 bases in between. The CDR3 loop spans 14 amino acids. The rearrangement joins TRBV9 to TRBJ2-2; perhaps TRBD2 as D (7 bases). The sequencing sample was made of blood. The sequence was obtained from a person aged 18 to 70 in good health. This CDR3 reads CASSVEGGTGELFF. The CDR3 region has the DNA TGTGCCAGCAGCGTAGAGGGGGGGACCGGGGAGCTGTTTTTT. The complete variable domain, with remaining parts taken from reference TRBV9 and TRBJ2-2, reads DSGVTQTPKHLITATGQRVTLRCSPRSGDLSVYWYQQSLDQGLQFLIQYYNGEERAKGNILERFSAQQFPDLHSELNLSSLELGDSALYFCASSVEGGTGELFFGEGSRLTVL.